The present T cell receptor (beta chain) was sequenced within a study of blood T cell repertoires in COVID-19 (TCRdb year 2020). About the full investigation: Collaborator samples came from the United States, Italy and Spain and covered acute and convalescent phases of COVID-19. The prospective study material was composed of cDNA or gDNA derived from T cells, B-cell-depleted T cells, or PBMCs. The dataset comprised deeply sampled blood TCRbeta repertoires from subjects exposed to, actively infected with, or recovered from COVID-19. The repertoires were released in a freely available public database meant as a resource for research on the immune response to SARS-CoV-2. The samples were drawn from two sources: the first 160 participants of the ongoing ImmuneRACE study, and fewer than 1,500 subjects contributed by 6 global collaborators. A de-identified subject ID, COVID-19 status, age in years and sex were almost always included in the sample metadata. Where available, HLA class I and class II types were obtained from metadata supplied by the sample provider rather than from assay-based typing.

The collaborating institutions used their own protocols to collect whole blood in K2EDTA tubes. For TCRbeta analysis, collaborators shipped samples as frozen whole blood, isolated PBMCs, or DNA extracted from either of those sample types. The immunoSEQ Assay, a bias-controlled multiplex PCR, was used to amplify TCRbeta CDR3 regions from genomic DNA. From the authors' description of their analysis: The number of nucleated cells in each sample was estimated by amplification of reference gene primers within the assay. To quantify the absolute abundance of each unique TCRbeta CDR3 rearrangement, sequence reads were collapsed and filtered. For each sample, productive Simpson clonality was calculated as the square root of Simpson's diversity index over productive rearrangements. The source is immuneACCESS, and TCRdb retained only in-frame sequences with V and J called. Part of the clones is not carried over; for the studies checked, unresolved V genes explain less than half of this, and the remainder is unexplained. V, J and clone size are those of that table, while D and trimming were read from the DNA. The sample records around 210,000 clones, roughly nine tenths of which are singletons. The leading ten clones occupy approximately 0.75% of the sample.

What the study reported, not specific to this receptor: The quantity of clinical and demographic metadata differed by source and by participant and was supplied without curation.

V loses 3 bases, J loses 8 bases, and the germline ends lie 19 bases apart. The CDR3 starts with the cysteine, ends with the phenylalanine, and has 15 residues. Only the CDR3 region is kept as DNA, spanning 45 bases read in frame from base 1. CDR1 and CDR2 are drawn from the germline V gene (reference sequence): LNHDA, SQIVND. Remarks on this clone: Its binding antigen is unknown. No per-base quality is available; no much larger clone lies one base away.

Input material: peripheral blood. The clonotype originates from a woman in her 70s with acute or convalescent COVID-19. The chain is encoded by TRBV19 joined to TRBJ1-2, with the D gene too uncertain to name. The nucleotide sequence is given as TGTGCCAGTAGTATCCCCCTTTCGGGCCGCGGGGGCTACACCTTC. The encoded protein is CASSIPLSGRGGYTF.